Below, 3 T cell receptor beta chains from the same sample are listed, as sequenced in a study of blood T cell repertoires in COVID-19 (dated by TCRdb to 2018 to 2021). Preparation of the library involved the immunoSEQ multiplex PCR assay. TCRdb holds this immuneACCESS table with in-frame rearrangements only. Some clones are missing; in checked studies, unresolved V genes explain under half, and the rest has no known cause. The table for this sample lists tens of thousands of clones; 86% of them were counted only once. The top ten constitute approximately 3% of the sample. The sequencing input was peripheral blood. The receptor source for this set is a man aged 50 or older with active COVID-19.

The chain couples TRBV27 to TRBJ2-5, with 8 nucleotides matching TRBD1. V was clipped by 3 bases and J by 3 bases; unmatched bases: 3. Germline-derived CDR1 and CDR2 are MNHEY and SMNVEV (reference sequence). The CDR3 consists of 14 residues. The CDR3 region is CASSLRTGKETQYF. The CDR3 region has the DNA TGTGCCAGCAGTTTGAGGACAGGGAAAGAGACCCAGTACTTC.

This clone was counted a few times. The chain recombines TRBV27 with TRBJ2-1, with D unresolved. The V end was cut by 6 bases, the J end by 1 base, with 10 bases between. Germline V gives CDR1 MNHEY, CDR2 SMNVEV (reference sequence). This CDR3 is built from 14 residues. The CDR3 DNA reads TGTGCCAGCAGCTCTTACTCGTCCTACAATGAGCAGTTCTTC. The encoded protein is CASSSYSSYNEQFF.

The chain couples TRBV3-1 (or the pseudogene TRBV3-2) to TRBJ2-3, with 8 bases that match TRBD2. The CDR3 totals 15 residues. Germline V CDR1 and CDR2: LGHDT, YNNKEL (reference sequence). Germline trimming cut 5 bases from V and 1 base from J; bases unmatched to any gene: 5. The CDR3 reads CASSSLAGRTDTQYF. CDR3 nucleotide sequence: TGTGCCAGCAGCTCATTAGCGGGGCGCACAGATACGCAGTATTTT.